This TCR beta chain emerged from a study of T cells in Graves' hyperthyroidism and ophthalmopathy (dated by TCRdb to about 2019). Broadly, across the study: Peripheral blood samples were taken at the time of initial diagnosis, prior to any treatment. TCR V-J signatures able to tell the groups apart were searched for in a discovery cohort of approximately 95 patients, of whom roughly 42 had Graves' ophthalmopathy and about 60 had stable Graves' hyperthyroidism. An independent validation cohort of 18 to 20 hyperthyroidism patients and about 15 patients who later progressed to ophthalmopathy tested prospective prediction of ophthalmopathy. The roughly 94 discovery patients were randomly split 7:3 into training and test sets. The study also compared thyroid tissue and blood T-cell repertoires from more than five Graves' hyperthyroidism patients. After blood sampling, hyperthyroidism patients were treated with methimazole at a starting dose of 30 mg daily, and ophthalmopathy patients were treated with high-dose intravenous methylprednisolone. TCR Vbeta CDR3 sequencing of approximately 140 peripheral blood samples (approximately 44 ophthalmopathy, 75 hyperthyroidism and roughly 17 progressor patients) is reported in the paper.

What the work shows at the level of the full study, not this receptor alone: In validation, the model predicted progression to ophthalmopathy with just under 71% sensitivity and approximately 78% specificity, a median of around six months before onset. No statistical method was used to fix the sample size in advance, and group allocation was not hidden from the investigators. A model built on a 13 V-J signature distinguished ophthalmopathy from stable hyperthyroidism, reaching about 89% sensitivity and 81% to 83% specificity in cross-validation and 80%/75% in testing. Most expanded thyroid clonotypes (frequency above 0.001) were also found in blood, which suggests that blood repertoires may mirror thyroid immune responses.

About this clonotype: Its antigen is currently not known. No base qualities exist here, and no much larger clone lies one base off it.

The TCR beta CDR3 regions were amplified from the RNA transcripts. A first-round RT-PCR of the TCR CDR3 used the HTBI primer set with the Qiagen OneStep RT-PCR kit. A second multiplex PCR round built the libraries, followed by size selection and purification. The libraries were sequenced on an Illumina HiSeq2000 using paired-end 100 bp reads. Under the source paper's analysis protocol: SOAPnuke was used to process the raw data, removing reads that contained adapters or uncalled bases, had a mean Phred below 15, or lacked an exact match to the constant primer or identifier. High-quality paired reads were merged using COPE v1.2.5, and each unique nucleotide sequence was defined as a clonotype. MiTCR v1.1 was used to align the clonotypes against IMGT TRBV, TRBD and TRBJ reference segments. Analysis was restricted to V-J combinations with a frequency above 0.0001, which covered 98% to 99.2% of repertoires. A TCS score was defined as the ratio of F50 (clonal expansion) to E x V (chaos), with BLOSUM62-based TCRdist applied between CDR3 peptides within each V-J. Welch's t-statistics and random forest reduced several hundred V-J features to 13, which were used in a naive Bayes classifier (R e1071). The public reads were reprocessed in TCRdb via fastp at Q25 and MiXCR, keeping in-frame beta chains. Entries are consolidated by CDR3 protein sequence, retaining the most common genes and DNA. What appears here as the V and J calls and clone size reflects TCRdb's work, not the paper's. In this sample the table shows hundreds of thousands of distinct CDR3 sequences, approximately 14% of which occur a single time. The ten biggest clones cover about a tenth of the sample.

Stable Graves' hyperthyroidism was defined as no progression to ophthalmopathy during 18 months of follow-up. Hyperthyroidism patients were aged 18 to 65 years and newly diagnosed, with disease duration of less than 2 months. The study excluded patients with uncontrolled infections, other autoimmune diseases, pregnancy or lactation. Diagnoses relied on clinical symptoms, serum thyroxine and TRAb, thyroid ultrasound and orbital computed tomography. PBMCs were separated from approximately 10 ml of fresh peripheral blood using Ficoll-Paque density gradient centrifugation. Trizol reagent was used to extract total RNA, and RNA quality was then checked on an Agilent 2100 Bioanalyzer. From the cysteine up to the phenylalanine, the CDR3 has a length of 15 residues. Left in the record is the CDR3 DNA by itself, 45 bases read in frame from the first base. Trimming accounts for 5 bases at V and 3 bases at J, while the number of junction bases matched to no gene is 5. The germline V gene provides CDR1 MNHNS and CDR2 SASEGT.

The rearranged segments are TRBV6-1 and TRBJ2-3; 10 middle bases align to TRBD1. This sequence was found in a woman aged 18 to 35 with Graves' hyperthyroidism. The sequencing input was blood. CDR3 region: CASSRPGQGTDTQYF. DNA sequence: TGTGCCAGCAGTCGTCCGGGACAGGGGACAGATACGCAGTATTTT.